This T cell receptor (beta chain) was found in a study of T cells in narcolepsy. TCRdb's copy holds only in-frame clones and misses some; the assay was immunoSEQ multiplex PCR. The repertoire includes tens of thousands of clones, around 87% of them detected once, and 0.8% to 0.9% sits in the top ten. About this clone: Its antigen is undetermined.

Broader study findings: Reportedly, autoreactive clonotypes were serially detected in patients' blood but not controls'. Same-patient CSF and blood CD4+ T cell clonotypes included HCRT-specific and TRIB2-specific autoreactive ones.

The CDR3 covers 15 residues. Germline V gene lookup returns CDR1 MNHNS and CDR2 SASEGT. Trimming left V 4 bases short and J 4 bases short, with 13 bases between. Sequencing input: memory (CD45RA-) CD4+ T cells from blood. The V gene is TRBV6-1, the J gene TRBJ2-2, with D possibly matching TRBD1 (6 bases). This TCR was recovered from a human donor in good health. As DNA, the CDR3 is TGTGCCAGCAGTGGCCCGGGCAGGGGCACCGGGGAGCTGTTTTTT. This sequence encodes CASSGPGRGTGELFF.